This TCR beta chain was recorded in a study of regulatory T cells in long-lasting Graves disease. As for time point: newly diagnosed GD, antithyroid drugs for less than 3 months. TCR sequences were obtained from RNA taken from PBMCs. In Xi'an, China, an endocrinology department was the source of patients. This CDR3 has 14 amino acids. The V and J ends lost 8 bases and 2 bases respectively, with 15 bases between them. CDR1 is SNHLY and CDR2 is FYNNEI in the germline V gene. With iRepertoire HTBI primers and Arm-PCR of CDR3 regions, TCR beta libraries were built. TCRdb redid the calling of the multiplex PCR reads with MiXCR, one entry per CDR3 protein. The table has hundreds of thousands of distinct CDR3 sequences, over 15% seen once. This clonotype was counted many times. The antigen is not known. Study-wide results and limits: Favoring TRBV28, TRBJ1-2 and TRBJ2-5 was a feature seen in persistent disease. The TCR repertoire of persistent Graves' patients was less diverse than that of newly diagnosed ones.

The rearrangement uses TRBV2 and TRBJ2-5; D may be TRBD1 (6 bases). The TCR sequence derives from a female donor with Graves disease. Sequenced material: peripheral blood mononuclear cells (PBMCs), taken at new diagnosis, from a patient treated with antithyroid drugs. CDR3 region: CASRARGFQETQYF. CDR3 bases: TGTGCCAGCCGAGCAAGGGGGTTTCAAGAGACCCAGTACTTC.